The 2 T cell receptor beta chains reported below all come from one sample, sequenced in a study of OX40 agonist ivuxolimab in advanced cancers. Profiled with immunoSEQ multiplex PCR; TCRdb holds only in-frame clones, not every one. Of around 30,000 clones in the sample, 70% to 90% were seen once. The sequencing used CD4+ or CD8+ T cells sorted from blood, collected in a trial of the OX40 agonist ivuxolimab. These receptors all come from an adult with an advanced solid tumor such as melanoma, head and neck, liver or kidney cancer.

The chain combines TRBV27 with TRBJ1-5, with D unclear. V was pared by 4 bases and J by 0 bases, with 7 bases between. This CDR3 is built from 14 residues. CDR1 MNHEY and CDR2 SMNVEV come from the germline V gene (reference sequence). The CDR3 protein is CASSYGNSNQPQHF. The CDR3 DNA follows: TGTGCCAGCAGTTACGGCAATAGCAATCAGCCCCAGCATTTT.

The rearrangement joins TRBV28 to TRBJ1-2, with D unresolved. The CDR3 is 14 amino acids. Germline V gene lookup returns CDR1 MDHEN and CDR2 SYDVKM. Deletions cut 6 bases from V and 0 bases from J, with 11 bases between. The CDR3 nucleotides read TGTGCCAGCAGGTATCGTGTAGCTAACTATGGCTACACCTTC. Translating gives CASRYRVANYGYTF.